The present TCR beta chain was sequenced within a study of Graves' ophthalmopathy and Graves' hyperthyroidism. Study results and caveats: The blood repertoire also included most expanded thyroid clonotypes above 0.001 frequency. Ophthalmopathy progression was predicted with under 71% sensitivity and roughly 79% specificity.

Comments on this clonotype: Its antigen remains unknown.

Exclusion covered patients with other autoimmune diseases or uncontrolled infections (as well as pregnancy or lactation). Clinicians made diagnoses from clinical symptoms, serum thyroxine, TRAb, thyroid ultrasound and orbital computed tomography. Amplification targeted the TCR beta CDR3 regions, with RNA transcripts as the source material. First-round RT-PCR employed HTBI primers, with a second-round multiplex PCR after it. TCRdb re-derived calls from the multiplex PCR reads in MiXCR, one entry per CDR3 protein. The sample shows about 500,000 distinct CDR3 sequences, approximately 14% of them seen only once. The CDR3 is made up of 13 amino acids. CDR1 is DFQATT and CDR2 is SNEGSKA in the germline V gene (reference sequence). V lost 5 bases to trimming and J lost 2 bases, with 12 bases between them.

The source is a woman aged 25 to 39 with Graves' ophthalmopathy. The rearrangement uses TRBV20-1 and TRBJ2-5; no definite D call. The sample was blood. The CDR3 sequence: CSAPRGKQETQYF. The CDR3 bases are TGCAGTGCTCCCCGTGGTAAACAAGAGACCCAGTACTTC.